This entry lists 21 T cell receptor beta chains sequenced from one sample in a study of cytomegalovirus exposure and HLA in healthy donors. The PCR was carried out with 60 Vbeta primers and 13 Jbeta primers. Assay: immunoSEQ multiplex PCR; the TCRdb copy retains only in-frame clones and omits some. This sample has some 150,000 clones, with around 75% found just once. The sequencing sample was made of PBMCs. These receptors originate from a woman between 40 and 50 years old in good health and CMV-seronegative.

This clone has a handful of counts. The rearrangement uses TRBV6-1 and TRBJ2-7; 12 nucleotides agree with TRBD2. Trimming cost V 4 bases and J 2 bases; bases outside gene matches: 3. The CDR3 loop spans 15 amino acids. Germline CDR1 MNHNS, CDR2 SASEGT. The DNA of the CDR3 is TGTGCCAGCAGTGGCGGACTAGCGGGACCCTACGAGCAGTACTTC. It codes for CASSGGLAGPYEQYF.

The J gene is TRBJ2-1, the V gene TRBV7-9, with 9 positions matching TRBD2. CDR1 and CDR2 from the germline V gene are SEHNR and FQNEAQ (reference sequence). V trimming: 1 base; J trimming: 8 bases; junction bases outside the gene matches: 9. This CDR3 spans 16 amino acids. The CDR3 coding sequence is TGTGCCAGCAGCTTAGATCTAGCGGGAAGGGAAGATGAGCAGTTCTTC. Translated: CASSLDLAGREDEQFF. The full variable domain, rest sourced from reference TRBV7-9 and TRBJ2-1, is DTGVSQNPRHKITKRGQNVTFRCDPISEHNRLYWYRQTLGQGPEFLTYFQNEAQLEKSRLLSDRFSAERPKGSFSTLEIQRTEQGDSAMYLCASSLDLAGREDEQFFGPGTRLTVL.

The chain recombines TRBV19 with TRBJ1-5; D might be TRBD1 (5 bases). The CDR3 has 13 residues. CDR1 and CDR2 from the germline V gene are LNHDA and SQIVND (reference sequence). Trimming stripped 5 bases from V and 8 bases from J, with 13 bases between. The CDR3 DNA reads TGTGCCAGTAGTGGGGGGGGATTCGAGCCCCAGCATTTT. Residues: CASSGGGFEPQHF.

V gene TRBV19 combines with J gene TRBJ2-3, with 15 positions matching TRBD2. CDR3 length equals 18 residues. Losses at the gene ends were 1 base for V and 3 bases for J; bases not matched to a gene: 5. CDR1 is LNHDA, CDR2 SQIVND, per germline (reference sequence). The CDR3, as DNA: TGTGCCAGTAGTATAGGATGGACTAGCGGGAGGGCAACAGATACGCAGTATTTT. It encodes CASSIGWTSGRATDTQYF.

The chain employs TRBV29-1 and TRBJ2-7; TRBD1 matches at 7 bases. This CDR3 has 15 residues. Per the germline V gene, CDR1 is SQVTM and CDR2 is ANQGSEA. The trim removed 7 bases at V and 4 bases at J, leaving 16 bases unmatched. The CDR3 loop is CSALLGPARGYEQYF. The CDR3, as DNA: TGCAGCGCCCTACTCGGGCCCGCCAGGGGGTACGAGCAGTACTTC.

V usage is TRBV5-6 and J usage is TRBJ2-2; 7 bases align to TRBD1. From germline, CDR1 is SGHDT and CDR2 YYEEEE. The CDR3 has 16 amino acids. With V trimmed by 6 bases and J by 2 bases, 10 bases remained unmatched. The DNA for the CDR3 is TGTGCCAGCACCCCGGAAGGGGGCCTTAACACCGGGGAGCTGTTTTTT. Translating it yields CASTPEGGLNTGELFF. The full variable domain, with the rest looked up from reference TRBV5-6 and TRBJ2-2, is DAGVTQSPTHLIKTRGQQVTLRCSPKSGHDTVSWYQQALGQGPQFIFQYYEEEERQRGNFPDRFSGHQFPNYSSELNVNALLLGDSALYLCASTPEGGLNTGELFFGEGSRLTVL.

The sample holds a few counts of this clone. V usage is TRBV29-1 and J usage is TRBJ1-5; D gene ambiguous. CDR1 is SQVTM and CDR2 is ANQGSEA in the germline V gene. V was trimmed by 7 bases and J by 2 bases, leaving 12 bases between them. The CDR3 runs 13 residues. CDR3 region: CSASPGGNQPQHF. CDR3 nucleotide sequence: TGCAGCGCGTCTCCCGGGGGCAATCAGCCCCAGCATTTT.

The V call is TRBV30, the J call TRBJ2-2; TRBD2 matches at 13 bases. This CDR3 spans 13 amino acids. CDR1 is GTSNPN, CDR2 SVGIG, per germline (reference sequence). The DNA of the CDR3 is TGTGCTCGGACTAGCGGGAGAACCGGGGAGCTGTTTTTT. Translating gives CARTSGRTGELFF.

V usage is TRBV6-1 and J usage is TRBJ1-4, with unresolved D. V shed 8 bases and J shed 6 bases, with 10 bases lying between them. This CDR3 region has 12 residues. Germline CDR1 is MNHNS and CDR2 is SASEGT. The CDR3 bases are TGTGCCAGCGCAGACTCGGATGAAAAACTGTTTTTT. This gives the protein CASADSDEKLFF.

This clone has a count of ten or more. The rearrangement uses TRBV5-1 and TRBJ2-3; D uncertain. The CDR3 is 14 amino acids. Trimming removed 2 bases from V and 2 bases from J, with 9 bases in between. Germline values: CDR1 SGHRS, CDR2 YFSETQ. The CDR3 coding sequence is TGCGCCAGCAGCTTTTCCCCTCCCACAGATACGCAGTATTTT. Translation gives CASSFSPPTDTQYF.

The V and J genes are TRBV10-2 and TRBJ1-5; D possibly corresponds to TRBD1 (5 bases). The CDR3 runs to 14 residues. With 7 bases removed from V and 7 bases from J, the gap between germline ends came to 17 bases. Germline V gene sequence: CDR1 WSHSY, CDR2 SAAADI. In nucleotides, the CDR3 is TGCGCCAGCACCGAACAAGGGGTTCAGCAGCCCCAGCATTTT. It yields the protein CASTEQGVQQPQHF.

The gene calls are TRBV10-2 and TRBJ1-5; TRBD1 agrees at 7 bases. The V gene end was trimmed by 3 bases and the J gene end by 4 bases; junction bases not matched to a gene: 0. Germline CDR1 reads WSHSY; CDR2 reads SAAADI. The CDR3 consists of 13 residues. The DNA of the CDR3 is TGCGCCAGCAGTGAACAGGGGAATCAGCCCCAGCATTTT. Translated, it gives CASSEQGNQPQHF.

The J gene is TRBJ2-5, the V gene TRBV5-1; D remains unclear. CDR3 size: 13 residues. Trimming removed 1 base at V and 1 base at J, with 5 bases between. Germline values: CDR1 SGHRS, CDR2 YFSETQ. The CDR3 is CASSLFGQETQYF. CDR3 in DNA: TGCGCCAGCAGCTTGTTCGGCCAAGAGACCCAGTACTTC.

The rearrangement uses TRBV2 and TRBJ1-5; TRBD1 matches at 9 bases. The trim removed 3 bases at V and 6 bases at J, leaving 3 bases unmatched. Germline V CDR1 and CDR2: SNHLY, FYNNEI. CDR3 length equals 14 residues. CDR3 amino acids: CASSDTGGVQPQHF. DNA for the CDR3: TGTGCCAGCAGTGATACAGGGGGCGTTCAGCCCCAGCATTTT.

With respect to this clone: At one boundary the junction diverges from the germline segment, which might be a read error. The chain uses TRBV5-1 and TRBJ2-7; D assignment may be TRBD1 or TRBD2 (5 bases each). CDR1 and CDR2 from the germline V gene are SGHRS and YFSETQ. The CDR3 is 14 amino acids. The CDR3 DNA is TGTGCCAGCGGCACTGTCGTGCAGGGATACGAGCAGTACTTC. Translation gives CASGTVVQGYEQYF.

The rearrangement uses TRBV4-1 and TRBJ1-1; D ambiguous. The CDR3 length is 16 residues. CDR1 is MGHRA and CDR2 is YSYEKL in the germline V gene. The V gene lost 3 bases and the J gene lost 5 bases, with 19 bases spanning the gap. The DNA of the CDR3 is TGCGCCAGCAGCCATCTCTCGGGGAATCCGGGAACTGAAGCTTTCTTT. Its translation: CASSHLSGNPGTEAFF.

This chain uses TRBV19 with TRBJ2-1; D unclear. Germline CDR1 and CDR2: LNHDA and SQIVND (reference sequence). V shed 5 bases and J shed 1 base, with 9 bases lying between them. CDR3 length equals 14 residues. CDR3 in DNA: TGTGCCAGTAGTCGTCAGGATTCCTACAATGAGCAGTTCTTC. As protein: CASSRQDSYNEQFF.

The chain couples TRBV5-4 to TRBJ2-7; tentative D call: TRBD2 (5 bases). The germline V gene has CDR1 SGHNT and CDR2 YYREEE (reference sequence). The CDR3 runs to 13 residues. Trimming left V 4 bases short and J 3 bases short, with 11 bases between. The CDR3: CASSQLGIYEQYF. CDR3 DNA sequence: TGTGCCAGCAGCCAACTAGGGATCTACGAGCAGTACTTC.

The rearrangement joins TRBV5-4 to TRBJ2-7; D is unresolved. Trimming stripped 2 bases from V and 4 bases from J, with 7 bases between. The CDR3 covers 12 residues. Germline assignment: CDR1 SGHNT and CDR2 YYREEE (reference sequence). CDR3 coding DNA: TGTGCCAGCAGCTTCTCCGGGTACGAGCAGTACTTC. Protein product: CASSFSGYEQYF.

The CDR3 sequence: CASSEAPLGLAGAYEQFF. Here the CDR3 DNA reads TGTGCCAGCAGTGAAGCCCCCCTTGGACTAGCGGGAGCCTATGAGCAGTTCTTC. This sequence joins TRBV6-1 and TRBJ2-1, with 13 bases lining up with TRBD2. Per germline, CDR1 MNHNS and CDR2 SASEGT. The CDR3 loop spans 18 amino acids. J gave up 8 bases and V 0 bases, and 10 bases lay outside the gene matches.

The chain employs TRBV6-1 and TRBJ2-3, with TRBD1 matching over 7 bases. CDR3 length equals 17 residues. With 2 bases clipped from V and 0 bases from J, the junction kept 8 bases outside the gene matches. Germline CDR1 is MNHNS and CDR2 is SASEGT. The CDR3 loop is CASSEWDTGDSTDTQYF. The CDR3 bases are TGTGCCAGCAGTGAATGGGACACAGGGGATAGCACAGATACGCAGTATTTT.